These T cell receptor beta chains were read from a single sample in a study of CD8 T cells in ankylosing spondylitis. One entry per CDR3 protein, called by TCRdb with MiXCR from the 5' RACE reads. The sample lists about 750,000 distinct CDR3 sequences; roughly 20% were seen once. The sequenced sample was blood, either unsorted or a sorted T cell fraction (not recorded which). Every receptor here comes from a male donor with ankylosing spondylitis. Each CDR3 is given with its conserved first and last residue. D genes are given only for firm matches. Part of the rows lack a size; the others show once, few, many or a class for expanded clones.

J	D	size	V	DNA	CDR3
TRBJ2-1	NA	many	TRBV7-2	TGTGCCAGCAGCGAGGGGTCTAGCGCTTACAATGAGCAGTTCTTC	CASSEGSSAYNEQFF
TRBJ2-7	NA	few	TRBV29-1	TGCAGCGTCGCTAGGGACGTGGGACCGGAGCAGTACTTC	CSVARDVGPEQYF
TRBJ2-7	NA	few	TRBV6-5	TGTGCCAGCAGTTACTCGGCGGCAGGGGCTGACTACGAGCAGTACTTC	CASSYSAAGADYEQYF
TRBJ2-3	TRBD2	few	TRBV20-1	TGCAGTGCTAGCGGGCGGGGGGACACAGATACGCAGTATTTT	CSASGRGDTDTQYF
TRBJ2-7	TRBD1	many	TRBV4-3	TGCGCCAGCAGCCAAGAATGGTCAGGGGGACACGAGCAGTACTTC	CASSQEWSGGHEQYF
TRBJ2-1	TRBD2	NA	TRBV7-6	TGTGCCAGCAGCTCGCCCGGACTAGCGGGGGGACTTCGAGGATTCCATGAGCAGTTCTTC	CASSSPGLAGGLRGFHEQFF
TRBJ2-5	TRBD2	NA	TRBV7-2	TGTGCCAGCAGCTTAGGCGCGGGAGTAGCCGAGACCCAGTACTTC	CASSLGAGVAETQYF
TRBJ2-3	NA	few	TRBV11-2	TGTGCCAGCAGCTTCTGGGAGAACAGGAGGCAGTATTTT	CASSFWENRRQYF
TRBJ2-7	TRBD1	few	TRBV6-1	TGTGCCAGCAGTCCTGACAGGGGAAGAGGCTACGAGCAGTACTTC	CASSPDRGRGYEQYF
TRBJ1-1	TRBD1	few	TRBV28	TGTGCCAGCAGTTCGACAGGGCGGATGGACACTGAAGCTTTCTTT	CASSSTGRMDTEAFF
TRBJ1-4	TRBD1	NA	TRBV7-9	TGTGCCAGCAGCTTAGTTGGGACAGGGGGTGAAAAACTGTTTTTT	CASSLVGTGGEKLFF
TRBJ2-4	NA	few	TRBV7-8	TGTGCCAGCAGCTTACTTGGCCCAGAGGACATTCAGTACTTC	CASSLLGPEDIQYF
TRBJ2-7	TRBD1	many	TRBV5-1	TGTGCCAGCAGTTTAGGACAGGGGGCTCGCGAGCAGTACTTC	CASSLGQGAREQYF
TRBJ1-4	NA	NA	TRBV6-1	TGTGCCAGCAGCCCCAGGTTGGGTACTAATGAAAAACTGTTTTTT	CASSPRLGTNEKLFF
TRBJ2-7	NA	NA	TRBV7-8	TGTGCCAGCAGACTCACAGGGAGCGAGCAGTACTTC	CASRLTGSEQYF
TRBJ1-6	NA	NA	TRBV21-1	TGTGCCAGCAGCAAAGCGGCCCTTGACTCCTCCATTTCACCCCTCCACTTT	CASSKAALDSSISPLHF
TRBJ1-6	TRBD1	NA	TRBV7-9	TGTGCCAGCAGCTTAGCAGACAGGGAATATTCACCCCTCCACTTT	CASSLADREYSPLHF
TRBJ2-1	TRBD2	few	TRBV7-2	TGTGCCAGCAGCTTCGGACTAGCGGGAGGGGGGGAGCAGTTCTTC	CASSFGLAGGGEQFF
TRBJ1-6	NA	few	TRBV11-2	TGTGCCAGCAGCCCAAGGACTTCCACATATAATTCACCCCTCCACTTT	CASSPRTSTYNSPLHF
TRBJ2-1	NA	NA	TRBV6-1	TGTGCCAGCAGTGACCAGGCAGGGTTATACAATGAGCAGTTCTTC	CASSDQAGLYNEQFF
TRBJ2-5	NA	few	TRBV20-1	TGCAGTGCTAGAGAGGCCCTAGCGAGGGTCGAGACCCAGTACTTC	CSAREALARVETQYF
TRBJ2-7	NA	few	TRBV20-1	TGCAGTGCTAGGCTTCCTCCTACGGACGAGCAGTACTTC	CSARLPPTDEQYF
TRBJ1-1	TRBD1	NA	TRBV4-1	TGCGCCAGCAGCCAAGATGCCAGGGGGTTTAAGGGCACTGAAGCTTTCTTT	CASSQDARGFKGTEAFF
TRBJ2-3	NA	few	TRBV5-1	TGCGCCAGCAGCCCAGATGGGGGGGCGAGCACAGATACGCAGTATTTT	CASSPDGGASTDTQYF
TRBJ2-7	NA	once	TRBV29-1	TGCAGCGTTGAAACCGGGGGCACCTACGAGCAGTACTTC	CSVETGGTYEQYF
TRBJ2-1	TRBD1	NA	TRBV27	TGTGCCAGCAGTCTCGGGACAGGGCCATTCAATGAGCAGTTCTTC	CASSLGTGPFNEQFF
TRBJ1-1	TRBD1	few	TRBV5-1	TGCGCCAGCAGTGCCACGACAGGGCACTACCACACTGAAGCTTTCTTT	CASSATTGHYHTEAFF
TRBJ2-1	NA	few	TRBV2	TGTGCCAGCAGTAAGGACATGAATGAGCAGTTCTTC	CASSKDMNEQFF
TRBJ1-2	NA	few	TRBV27	TGTGCCAGCAGTTTTCGTCAGCAAGCCTATGGCTACACCTTC	CASSFRQQAYGYTF
TRBJ2-2	NA	many	TRBV24-1	TGTGCCACCAGTCATGCCGCGGCCACCGGGGAGCTGTTTTTT	CATSHAAATGELFF
TRBJ2-5	TRBD1	NA	TRBV7-3	TGTGCCAGCAGCTTAAGTGGGACAGGGCGAGAGACCCAGTACTTC	CASSLSGTGRETQYF
TRBJ2-7	NA	NA	TRBV9	TGTGCCAGCAGCGTAGGGCTAGAAGGCGAGCAGTACTTC	CASSVGLEGEQYF
TRBJ1-1	NA	few	TRBV12-3/TRBV12-4	TGTGCCAGCAGTTGGACAGATCGGATGAACACTGAAGCTTTCTTT	CASSWTDRMNTEAFF
TRBJ2-1	TRBD1	few	TRBV10-3	TGTGCCATCAGTGACGTACAGGGGTACAATGAGCAGTTCTTC	CAISDVQGYNEQFF
TRBJ1-1	NA	NA	TRBV27	TGTGCCAGCAGCCAGGGGTTTATAGGGAAAGCTTTCTTT	CASSQGFIGKAFF
TRBJ2-7	NA	few	TRBV10-3	TGTGCCATCAGTGATCCAACAGGGTACAAAGACTCCTACGAGCAGTACTTC	CAISDPTGYKDSYEQYF
TRBJ1-1	NA	few	TRBV6-1	TGTGCCAGCAGTGAATCGTTACTGAGGGCTTTCTTT	CASSESLLRAFF